The rows below give T cell receptor beta chains drawn from one sample of a study of PD-1 blockade in classical Hodgkin lymphoma. Using immunoSEQ multiplex PCR, the repertoire was profiled, and TCRdb retains in-frame clones only, with some absent. The sample has more than 140,000 clones, under 85% seen once. Material: peripheral blood mononuclear cells (PBMCs), obtained before the second cycle of nivolumab. These receptors were collected from a human donor with classical Hodgkin lymphoma. CDR3s include the opening cysteine and the closing phenylalanine or tryptophan. The D gene is left open where the match is weak. Not every row has a clone size; where given, it reads once, few, many or a size class.

- | - | TRBJ2-5 | TRBV18 | TGTGCCAGCTCAGGGGTGAGGACAGTCCAAGAGACCCAGTACTTC | CASSGVRTVQETQYF
- | TRBD1 | TRBJ2-7 | TRBV18 | TGTGCCAGCTCACCATCACAGGGGCTCTCCTACGAGCAGTACTTC | CASSPSQGLSYEQYF
few | - | TRBJ2-1 | TRBV29-1 | TGCAGCGTTGCTGGGTCAGGGGATGAGCAGTTCTTC | CSVAGSGDEQFF
once | TRBD2 | TRBJ2-1 | TRBV7-9 | TGTGCCAGCAGCTTACGCGGGGGAACCTACAATGAGCAGTTCTTC | CASSLRGGTYNEQFF
- | - | TRBJ1-1 | TRBV18 | TGTGCCAGCTCACCCTTATTTAACACTGAAGCTTTCTTT | CASSPLFNTEAFF
- | TRBD1 | TRBJ2-5 | TRBV5-1 | TGCGCCAGCAGCCCCGGACAGGGTATTAATCAAGAGACCCAGTACTTC | CASSPGQGINQETQYF
- | - | TRBJ2-2 | TRBV27 | TGTGCCAGCATGAAAGCGAACACCGGGGAGCTGTTTTTT | CASMKANTGELFF
- | - | TRBJ1-5 | TRBV6-1 | TGTGCCAGCAGTGAATTGGGTGGAGGGACCCAGCATTTT | CASSELGGGTQHF
- | - | TRBJ2-5 | TRBV6-5 | TGTGCCAGCAGTTACTCCGAACAGCTGGGCCAAGAGACCCAGTACTTC | CASSYSEQLGQETQYF
- | TRBD1 | TRBJ1-4 | TRBV9 | TGTGCCAGCAGCGGCCCGGGACAGGGGTTGGAAAAACTGTTTTTT | CASSGPGQGLEKLFF
- | - | TRBJ2-7 | TRBV5-5 | TGTGCCAGCAGCTTGGGCAGGGGTACGAACGAGCAGTACTTC | CASSLGRGTNEQYF
- | TRBD2 | TRBJ2-7 | TRBV11-2 | TGTGCCAGCAGCTTACTCGCTAGCGGTCCCTACGAGCAGTACTTC | CASSLLASGPYEQYF
- | TRBD2 | TRBJ2-1 | TRBV5-1 | TGCGCCAGCAGCTCCGGGACTAGCGGGTCGGGGGAGTTCTTC | CASSSGTSGSGEFF
- | - | TRBJ1-1 | TRBV10-3 | TGTGCCAGTACACCGATTTTCGGGGGGACATTGGCGAACACTGAAGCTTTCTTT | CASTPIFGGTLANTEAFF
- | TRBD1 | TRBJ2-1 | TRBV9 | TGTGCCAGCAGCCCCCGACAGGGGCCCCCAACCTACAATGAGCAGTTCTTC | CASSPRQGPPTYNEQFF
- | - | TRBJ2-5 | TRBV18 | TGTGCCAGCTCACCGCGGGGTAGGGGAGAGACCCAGTACTTC | CASSPRGRGETQYF
- | TRBD2 | TRBJ2-1 | TRBV13 | TGTGCCAGCAGCTTAGGCCTATCTAGCGGGACTGAGCAGTTCTTC | CASSLGLSSGTEQFF
- | - | TRBJ2-5 | TRBV7-2 | TGTGCCAGCAGCTTATATCGAGAGACCCAGTACTTC | CASSLYRETQYF
once | TRBD1 | TRBJ1-4 | TRBV6-5 | TGTGCCAGCATACCCCCCGGGACAGATAATGAAAAACTGTTTTTT | CASIPPGTDNEKLFF
- | - | TRBJ2-1 | TRBV7-9 | TGTGCCAGCCGGGCAGGGACAATGAATGAGCAGTTCTTC | CASRAGTMNEQFF
- | - | TRBJ2-2 | TRBV5-1 | TGCGCCAGCAGCTTGCGGGCAGGGGCGAACACCGGGGAGCTGTTTTTT | CASSLRAGANTGELFF
- | - | TRBJ1-4 | TRBV25-1 | TGTGCCAGCAGTGGTGGCTGGACATTAAATGAAAAACTGTTTTTT | CASSGGWTLNEKLFF
- | - | TRBJ1-4 | TRBV19 | TGTGCCAGTAGTATCATACAGGGACTCACTCCGACTAATGAAAAACTGTTTTTT | CASSIIQGLTPTNEKLFF
- | TRBD1 | TRBJ1-2 | TRBV28 | TGTGCCAGCAGCTCCGGGGCGGGACAGGGGAGATATGGCTACACCTTC | CASSSGAGQGRYGYTF
- | TRBD1 | TRBJ1-2 | TRBV4-1 | TGCGCCAGCAGCCAAGAATTGGGACAGGGGGGGTATGGCTACACCTTC | CASSQELGQGGYGYTF
- | - | TRBJ2-1 | TRBV9 | TGTGCCAGCAGCGTAGAGGGGACCCAATCCTACAATGAGCAGTTCTTC | CASSVEGTQSYNEQFF
few | TRBD1 | TRBJ2-3 | TRBV5-5 | TGTGCCAGCAGGACAGGGTTATTAGATACGCAGTATTTT | CASRTGLLDTQYF
- | - | TRBJ2-5 | TRBV2 | TGTGCCAGCAGACAGGGTAGGGGCGGGGAGACCCAGTACTTC | CASRQGRGGETQYF
- | - | TRBJ2-5 | TRBV5-5 | TGTGCCAGCAGCTTGAACCAAGAGACCCAGTACTTC | CASSLNQETQYF
once | - | TRBJ2-3 | TRBV19 | TGTGCCAGTAGTATAGCTCAGGTGTCTACGCAGTATTTT | CASSIAQVSTQYF
- | TRBD2 | TRBJ2-5 | TRBV5-1 | TGCGCCAGCAGCTTGGGTAGCGGGGCCGCGGGGACCCAGTACTTC | CASSLGSGAAGTQYF
- | TRBD2 | TRBJ2-4 | TRBV27 | TGTGCCAGCGGATCTAGCGGGAGTGGCAAAAACATTCAGTACTTC | CASGSSGSGKNIQYF
- | - | TRBJ2-4 | TRBV21-1 | TGTGCCAGCAGCAAAGGGAAAGCCGGGAGCGGGATCCGGGGAGCCAAAAACATTCAGTACTTC | CASSKGKAGSGIRGAKNIQYF
- | - | TRBJ2-2 | TRBV29-1 | TGCAGCGCCCGAAGGACAGCGAACACCGGGGAGCTGTTTTTT | CSARRTANTGELFF
- | TRBD2 | TRBJ2-3 | TRBV10-3 | TGTGCCATCAGGATAGCGGGAGCGGGAGATACGCAGTATTTT | CAIRIAGAGDTQYF
once | - | TRBJ1-5 | TRBV18 | TGTGCCAGCTCACCACAATTTACCTACGGGTACGGCAATCAGCCCCAGCATTTT | CASSPQFTYGYGNQPQHF
- | - | TRBJ1-1 | TRBV6-6 | TGTGCCAGCAGCCAACTACCAGGGATGGCTTTCTTT | CASSQLPGMAFF
- | - | TRBJ1-6 | TRBV25-1 | TGTGCCAGCAGATCCCGGGGTCCGGATTCACCCCTCCACTTT | CASRSRGPDSPLHF
- | - | TRBJ2-7 | TRBV23-1 | TGCGCCAGCAGTCAATCGGCGGGTTTCTACGAGCAGTACTTC | CASSQSAGFYEQYF
- | - | TRBJ2-7 | TRBV29-1 | TGCAGCGTTGAAGATCCCTGGACGGTCGAGCAGTACTTC | CSVEDPWTVEQYF
- | TRBD1 | TRBJ1-1 | TRBV9 | TGTGCCAGCAGCAAAGGACAGGGGGGCTACACTGAAGCTTTCTTT | CASSKGQGGYTEAFF
- | - | TRBJ2-7 | TRBV5-8 | TGTGCCAGCAGCCCCGTTGTGCGGGACTCCTACGAGCAGTACTTC | CASSPVVRDSYEQYF
- | TRBD1 | TRBJ1-3 | TRBV9 | TGTGCCAGCAGTTCCCCGAAGGGGACAGTAGGAAACACCATATATTTT | CASSSPKGTVGNTIYF
few | - | TRBJ1-5 | TRBV2 | TGTGCCAGCAGTGTATGGGAAGGGGGCAATCAGCCCCAGCATTTT | CASSVWEGGNQPQHF
- | TRBD1 | TRBJ1-6 | TRBV5-1 | TGCGCCAGCAGCTTAGGACAGGGGGCGAATAATTCACCCCTCCACTTT | CASSLGQGANNSPLHF
- | - | TRBJ1-4 | TRBV7-9 | TGTGCCAGCAGCCAGTTGCCCGGGAGTAATGAAAAACTGTTTTTT | CASSQLPGSNEKLFF
- | - | TRBJ1-2 | TRBV5-4 | TGTGCCAGCAGCCTCGGAGGTAACTATGGCTACACCTTC | CASSLGGNYGYTF
- | - | TRBJ1-4 | TRBV7-9 | TGTGCCAGCAGCCGGCGGCTGGGACTTAATGAAAAACTGTTTTTT | CASSRRLGLNEKLFF
- | TRBD2 | TRBJ2-7 | TRBV6-5 | TGTGCCAGCAGGTCTAGCGGGGGGGCAGGAGAGCAGTACTTC | CASRSSGGAGEQYF
- | TRBD1 | TRBJ2-7 | TRBV7-9 | TGTGCCAGCAGCATAGGACAGGGGGGCAGCTACGAGCAGTACTTC | CASSIGQGGSYEQYF
- | - | TRBJ1-2 | TRBV4-2 | TGTGCCAGCAGCCAAGGGTTACAGACTAACTATGGCTACACCTTC | CASSQGLQTNYGYTF
- | TRBD1 | TRBJ1-4 | TRBV7-9 | TGTGCCAGCAGCGCGGGACAGGGGAGCTCTAATGAAAAACTGTTTTTT | CASSAGQGSSNEKLFF
- | TRBD1 | TRBJ2-5 | TRBV2 | TGTGCCAGCAGTTATGAGCTAACAGGGGGATTCCAAGAGACCCAGTACTTC | CASSYELTGGFQETQYF
- | TRBD2 | TRBJ2-7 | TRBV6-6 | TGTGCCAGCAGCCGGAGCGGGAGGGCGGAGTACGAGCAGTACTTC | CASSRSGRAEYEQYF
- | - | TRBJ1-3 | TRBV4-2 | TGTGCCAGCAGTGAAAGGACTGTCGGAAACACCATATATTTT | CASSERTVGNTIYF
- | - | TRBJ2-7 | TRBV23-1 | TGCGCCAGCAGTCAATCGTTGGCGGATGAGCAGTACTTC | CASSQSLADEQYF
- | - | TRBJ2-7 | TRBV2 | TGTGCCAGCAGCTTGGTGGGACGGCACTACGAGCAGTACTTC | CASSLVGRHYEQYF
- | - | TRBJ1-1 | TRBV28 | TGTGCCAGCAGTTTGGGGGTCGGGGTACTGAGTAGGGCTTTCTTT | CASSLGVGVLSRAFF
- | TRBD1 | TRBJ2-2 | TRBV6-5 | TGTGCCAGCAGGAGGACAGGGGTTAACGGGGAGCTGTTTTTT | CASRRTGVNGELFF